These T cell receptor beta chains were read from a single sample in a study of cytomegalovirus exposure and HLA in healthy donors. Profiling relied on immunoSEQ multiplex PCR, and the TCRdb table lists in-frame clones only, not all of them. The table shows about 64,000 clones, with around 70% occurring only once. The sample comprised PBMCs. The source is a male donor in good health and CMV-seropositive. Both conserved end residues are part of each CDR3. A D gene is named only where the DNA matches it firmly. Size tells how often a clone was seen (once, few, many) or the class of an expanded clone, and some rows leave it out.

V gene,D gene,clone size,J gene,CDR3 DNA,CDR3 protein
TRBV19,TRBD1,.,TRBJ2-3,TGTGCCAGTAGTATCCGACAGGGATTGGCAGATACGCAGTATTTT,CASSIRQGLADTQYF
TRBV10-3,TRBD2,once,TRBJ2-7,TGTGCCATCAGGGAAGGACTAGCGGGAGCCAGACAGTACTTC,CAIREGLAGARQYF
TRBV5-4,TRBD1,.,TRBJ2-5,TGTGCCAGCAGCTTGAAACAGGGGGCTGGGGAGACCCAGTACTTC,CASSLKQGAGETQYF
TRBV11-3,.,.,TRBJ2-1,TGTGCCAGCAGCTCCCGTATTTACAATGAGCAGTTCTTC,CASSSRIYNEQFF
TRBV7-9,.,.,TRBJ1-1,TGTGCCAGCACCATGGGCAAAGAAGCTTTCTTT,CASTMGKEAFF
TRBV4-1,.,.,TRBJ2-5,TGCGCCAGCAGCCAAGATCCCGGACTACGGGAGACCCAGTACTTC,CASSQDPGLRETQYF
TRBV7-9,.,.,TRBJ2-3,TGTGCCAGCAGCTTAGGACGGGACTTCCTCACAGATACGCAGTATTTT,CASSLGRDFLTDTQYF
TRBV6-1,TRBD1,.,TRBJ2-1,TGTGCCAGCAGTGAATGGGACAGGGCCTACAATGAGCAGTTCTTC,CASSEWDRAYNEQFF
TRBV11-3,TRBD2,.,TRBJ2-7,TGTGCCAGCAGCCCCAGCGGGAGGGCCCTCGAGCAGTACTTC,CASSPSGRALEQYF
TRBV29-1,TRBD2,.,TRBJ2-7,TGCAGCGTTGAACGAGCGGGAGACATCTACGAGCAGTACTTC,CSVERAGDIYEQYF
TRBV11-2,.,.,TRBJ2-7,TGTGCCAGCAGCTTAGTAAACTACGAGCAGTACTTC,CASSLVNYEQYF
TRBV5-1,TRBD2,.,TRBJ2-7,TGCGCCAGCAGCTTGGGTGCTAGCGGGGACTACGAGCAGTACTTC,CASSLGASGDYEQYF
TRBV5-4,.,.,TRBJ2-2,TGTGCCAGCAGCTTGGCCCCCTCGAGAGGGGGTACCGGGGAGCTGTTTTTT,CASSLAPSRGGTGELFF
TRBV6-6,.,.,TRBJ1-6,TGTGCCAGCGCGGGCCGGGCCACTTCACCCCTCCACTTT,CASAGRATSPLHF
TRBV5-8,TRBD2,.,TRBJ2-7,TGTGCCAGCAGCTTGTGGGGCCAGGCGGGGGCCTACGAGCAGTACTTC,CASSLWGQAGAYEQYF
TRBV7-9,TRBD1,.,TRBJ1-5,TGTGCCAGCAGCGGACAGGGGCGTCAGCCCCAGCATTTT,CASSGQGRQPQHF
TRBV11-2,TRBD2,few,TRBJ2-7,TGTGCCAGCAGCTTAAGAAGGGTAGCGGGAGGGCGTCGAGAGCAGTACTTC,CASSLRRVAGGRREQYF
TRBV11-2,TRBD2,.,TRBJ2-1,TGTGCCAGCAGCTTAGTGCTAGCGGGACTATACAATGAGCAGTTCTTC,CASSLVLAGLYNEQFF
TRBV6-5,.,.,TRBJ1-2,TGTGCCAGCAGTTACGGGGGGAGTAAGAGCTATGGCTACACCTTC,CASSYGGSKSYGYTF
TRBV27,.,.,TRBJ2-7,TGTGCCAGCAGTTTACAGGCCGGGACCTACGAGCAGTACTTC,CASSLQAGTYEQYF
TRBV6-1,TRBD1,.,TRBJ2-2,TGTGCCAGCAGTGACCGGGACAGGGGGTCGGACGGGGAGCTGTTTTTT,CASSDRDRGSDGELFF
TRBV28,.,.,TRBJ1-5,TGTGCCAGCAGTTTATACAGGGCGGACGGCAATCAGCCCCAGCATTTT,CASSLYRADGNQPQHF
TRBV9,.,few,TRBJ2-5,TGTGCCAGCAGCAGAGGAGGTGGTGGACTAACAGAGACCCAGTACTTC,CASSRGGGGLTETQYF
TRBV5-1,.,.,TRBJ1-1,TGCGCCAGCAGCCAGGGTTCGGGAGGAAACACTGAAGCTTTCTTT,CASSQGSGGNTEAFF
TRBV2,TRBD1,.,TRBJ1-4,TGTGCCAGCAGTAGGACAGGGGAGCCATCTAATGAAAAACTGTTTTTT,CASSRTGEPSNEKLFF
TRBV11-2,TRBD1,.,TRBJ2-1,TGTGCCAGCAGCCGCTCCGGGACAGGGGCGGATGAGCAGTTCTTC,CASSRSGTGADEQFF
TRBV28,.,.,TRBJ2-5,TGTGCCAGCAAAAACTTGGACAAGTACCAAGAGACCCAGTACTTC,CASKNLDKYQETQYF
TRBV18,.,.,TRBJ2-3,TGTGCCAGCTCACCCCGAACAGGTGCGGCTTCTAGCACAGATACGCAGTATTTT,CASSPRTGAASSTDTQYF
TRBV27,TRBD2,.,TRBJ2-3,TGTGCCAGCAATTCCCCCGCTGGACTAGCGGGGGGGCAAGATACGCAGTATTTT,CASNSPAGLAGGQDTQYF
TRBV2,TRBD1,.,TRBJ2-2,TGTGCCACCTCAACCCGACAGGGGGCGCGGTCCGGGGAGCTGTTTTTT,CATSTRQGARSGELFF
TRBV6-1,.,.,TRBJ1-6,TGTGCCAGCAGTGAGGGGCAGCTTAATTCACCCCTCCACTTT,CASSEGQLNSPLHF
TRBV5-1,TRBD1,.,TRBJ1-1,TGCGCCAGCAGCTTAATGGACAGGGGGTTGGGTGAAGCTTTCTTT,CASSLMDRGLGEAFF
TRBV29-1,TRBD1,few,TRBJ1-5,TGCAGCGTCGCGGGACAGGATAGCAATCAGCCCCAGCATTTT,CSVAGQDSNQPQHF
TRBV9,TRBD1,few,TRBJ1-4,TGTGCCAGCAGCGTAGACCCGCTGGGACAGGGGAATGAAAAACTGTTTTTT,CASSVDPLGQGNEKLFF
TRBV6-1,TRBD1,.,TRBJ1-4,TGTGCCAGCAGTGAATACGGACAGGGTGAATTCCTGTTTTTT,CASSEYGQGEFLFF
TRBV19,TRBD1,.,TRBJ2-1,TGTGCCAGTAGTACGGGGACAGACTACAATGAGCAGTTCTTC,CASSTGTDYNEQFF
TRBV10-2,TRBD1,.,TRBJ2-7,TGCGCCAGCAGAAGCACAGGGGGCTACGAGCAGTACTTC,CASRSTGGYEQYF
TRBV6-1,.,.,TRBJ1-1,TGTGCCAGCAGTGAAGCGAGGCGGATGAACACTGAAGCTTTCTTT,CASSEARRMNTEAFF
TRBV27,.,.,TRBJ1-2,TGTGCCAGCAGTCCACGAACAGGGTCCCCTGGCTACACCTTC,CASSPRTGSPGYTF
TRBV19,TRBD1,.,TRBJ1-5,TGTGCCAGTAGTTACCAGGGGGCAAGGAATCAGCCCCAGCATTTT,CASSYQGARNQPQHF
TRBV11-2,.,.,TRBJ2-7,TGTGCCAGCAGCCCTCGCGGGACGGCCTCCTACGAGCAGTACTTC,CASSPRGTASYEQYF
TRBV18,TRBD1,few,TRBJ1-5,TGTGCCAGCTCACCACCATCGGCCAGGGGGAATCAGCCCCAGCATTTT,CASSPPSARGNQPQHF
TRBV2,TRBD1,.,TRBJ2-5,TGTGCCAGCAGAGGCCCAACAGGGGGCCGAGAGACCCAGTACTTC,CASRGPTGGRETQYF
TRBV4-1,.,.,TRBJ2-3,TGCGCCAGCAGCCAAGATCAGGGCCCGCCAGATACGCAGTATTTT,CASSQDQGPPDTQYF
TRBV13,.,.,TRBJ2-2,TGTGCCAGCAACCCTAGGCTCCTGAACACCGGGGAGCTGTTTTTT,CASNPRLLNTGELFF
TRBV30,.,.,TRBJ1-2,TGTGCCTGGAGTGGGCAGGGACTCGGCTATGGCTACACCTTC,CAWSGQGLGYGYTF
TRBV18,TRBD1,few,TRBJ2-1,TGTGCCAGCTCACCAATTCCCGGGACAGAGGGCAATGAGCAGTTCTTC,CASSPIPGTEGNEQFF
TRBV6-5,.,few,TRBJ1-6,TGTGCCAGCAGTTACTCGACTGTCCAAAGCTCACCCCTCCACTTT,CASSYSTVQSSPLHF
TRBV7-9,.,.,TRBJ1-3,TGTGCCAGCAGCTCCAGACAGGAAAGCTCTGGAAACACCATATATTTT,CASSSRQESSGNTIYF
TRBV30,.,few,TRBJ2-1,TGTGCCTGGGGCCGGGGAAGCTCCTACAATGAGCAGTTCTTC,CAWGRGSSYNEQFF
TRBV18,TRBD2,once,TRBJ2-5,TGTGCCAGCTCACCGGGACTAGCGGGAGTATCTGGGGAGACCCAGTACTTC,CASSPGLAGVSGETQYF
TRBV4-1,.,.,TRBJ2-7,TGCGCCAGCAGCTCAGAGGAGCAGGGCTTGTACGAGCAGTACTTC,CASSSEEQGLYEQYF
TRBV1,.,few,TRBJ2-7,TGCACCAGCAGCCCTAGCGGGGGTTTTTACGAGCAGTACTTC,CTSSPSGGFYEQYF